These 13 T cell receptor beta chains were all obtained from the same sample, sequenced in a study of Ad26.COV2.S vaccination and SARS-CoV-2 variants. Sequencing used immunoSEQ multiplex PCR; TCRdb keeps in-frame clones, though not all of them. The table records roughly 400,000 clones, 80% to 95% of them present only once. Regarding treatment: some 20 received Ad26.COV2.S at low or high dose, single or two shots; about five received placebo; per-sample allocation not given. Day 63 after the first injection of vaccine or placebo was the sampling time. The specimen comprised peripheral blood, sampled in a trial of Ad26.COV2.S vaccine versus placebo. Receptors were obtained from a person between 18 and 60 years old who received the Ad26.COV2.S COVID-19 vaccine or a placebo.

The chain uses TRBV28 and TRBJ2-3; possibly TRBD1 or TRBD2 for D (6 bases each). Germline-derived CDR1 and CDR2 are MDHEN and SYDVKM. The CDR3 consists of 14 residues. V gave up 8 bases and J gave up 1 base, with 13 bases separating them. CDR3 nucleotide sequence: TGTGCCAGCGGTGAGGGGGGTGGCACAGATACGCAGTATTTT. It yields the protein CASGEGGGTDTQYF.

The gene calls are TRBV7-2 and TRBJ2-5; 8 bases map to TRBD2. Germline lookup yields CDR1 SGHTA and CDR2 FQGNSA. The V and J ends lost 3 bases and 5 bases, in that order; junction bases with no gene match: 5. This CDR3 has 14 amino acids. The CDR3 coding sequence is TGTGCCAGCAGCTTCAGCGGGGGCCCGGAGACCCAGTACTTC. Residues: CASSFSGGPETQYF.

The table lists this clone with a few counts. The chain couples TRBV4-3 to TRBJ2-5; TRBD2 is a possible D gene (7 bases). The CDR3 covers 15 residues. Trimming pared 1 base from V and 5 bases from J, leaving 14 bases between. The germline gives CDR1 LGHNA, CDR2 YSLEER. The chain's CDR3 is CASSQGGGWGETQYF. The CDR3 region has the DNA TGCGCCAGCAGCCAAGGCGGGGGCTGGGGGGAGACCCAGTACTTC.

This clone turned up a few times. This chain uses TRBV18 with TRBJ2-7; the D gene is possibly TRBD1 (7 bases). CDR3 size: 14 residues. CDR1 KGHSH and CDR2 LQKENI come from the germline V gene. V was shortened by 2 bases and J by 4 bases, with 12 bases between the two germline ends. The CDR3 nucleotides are TGTGCCAGCTCACCAGCGGGACAGAGATACGAGCAGTACTTC. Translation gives CASSPAGQRYEQYF.

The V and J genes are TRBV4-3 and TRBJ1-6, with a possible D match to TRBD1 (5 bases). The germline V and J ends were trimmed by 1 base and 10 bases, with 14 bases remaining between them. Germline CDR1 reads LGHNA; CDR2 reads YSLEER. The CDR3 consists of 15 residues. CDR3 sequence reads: CASSQVSQGRSPLHF. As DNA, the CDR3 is TGCGCCAGCAGCCAAGTTTCCCAGGGAAGATCACCCCTCCACTTT.

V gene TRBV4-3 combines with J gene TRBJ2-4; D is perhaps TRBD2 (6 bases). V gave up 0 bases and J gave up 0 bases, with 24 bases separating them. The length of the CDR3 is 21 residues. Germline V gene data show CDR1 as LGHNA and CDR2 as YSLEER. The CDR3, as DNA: TGCGCCAGCAGCCAAGAGAGGGTTGGGTGGGGAGGAGCCCTAGCCAAAAACATTCAGTACTTC. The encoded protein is CASSQERVGWGGALAKNIQYF.

The CDR3 loop is CASRAIFAGGPNTGELFF. CDR3 bases: TGTGCCAGCAGGGCGATTTTCGCGGGGGGCCCGAACACCGGGGAGCTGTTTTTT. J is TRBJ2-2 and V is TRBV2, with 8 bases that match TRBD2. J was trimmed by 0 bases and V by 6 bases; bases with no gene match: 12. Germline V gene data show CDR1 as SNHLY and CDR2 as FYNNEI. The CDR3 contains 18 residues.

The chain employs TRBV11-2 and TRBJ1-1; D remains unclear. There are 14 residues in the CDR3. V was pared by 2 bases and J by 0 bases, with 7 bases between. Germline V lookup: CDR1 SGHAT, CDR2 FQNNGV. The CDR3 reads CASSLNLMNTEAFF. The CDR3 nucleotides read TGTGCCAGCAGCTTAAATCTTATGAACACTGAAGCTTTCTTT.

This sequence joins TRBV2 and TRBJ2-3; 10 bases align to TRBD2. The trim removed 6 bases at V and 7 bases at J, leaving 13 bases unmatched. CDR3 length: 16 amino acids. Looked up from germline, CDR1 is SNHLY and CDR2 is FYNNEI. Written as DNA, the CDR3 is TGTGCCAGCAGCCAACGGGATAGCGGGGGGACTCATACGCAGTATTTT. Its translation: CASSQRDSGGTHTQYF.

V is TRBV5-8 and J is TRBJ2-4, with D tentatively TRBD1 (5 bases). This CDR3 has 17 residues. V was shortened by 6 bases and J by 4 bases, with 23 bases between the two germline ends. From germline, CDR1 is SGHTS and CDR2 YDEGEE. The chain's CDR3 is CASTPLLRVPSKNIQYF. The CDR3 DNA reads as TGTGCCAGCACCCCCTTGCTCAGGGTCCCATCTAAAAACATTCAGTACTTC.

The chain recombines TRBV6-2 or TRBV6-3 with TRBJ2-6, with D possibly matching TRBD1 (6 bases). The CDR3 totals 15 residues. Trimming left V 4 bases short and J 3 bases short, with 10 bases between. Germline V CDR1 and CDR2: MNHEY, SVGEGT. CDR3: CASSSQGFGANVLTF. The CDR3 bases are TGTGCCAGCAGTTCACAGGGCTTTGGGGCCAACGTCCTGACTTTC.

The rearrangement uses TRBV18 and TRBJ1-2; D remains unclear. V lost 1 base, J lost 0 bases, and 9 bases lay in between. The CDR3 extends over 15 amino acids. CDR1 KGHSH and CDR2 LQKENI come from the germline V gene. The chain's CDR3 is CASSPRDSSNYGYTF. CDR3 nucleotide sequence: TGTGCCAGCTCACCACGAGATAGTTCTAACTATGGCTACACCTTC.

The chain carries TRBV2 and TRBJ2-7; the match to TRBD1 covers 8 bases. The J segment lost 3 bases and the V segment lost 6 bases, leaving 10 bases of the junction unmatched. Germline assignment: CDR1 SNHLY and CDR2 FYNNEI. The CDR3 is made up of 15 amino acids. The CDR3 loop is CASRRGQGRNYEQYF. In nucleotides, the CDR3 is TGTGCCAGCAGACGAGGACAGGGCAGAAACTACGAGCAGTACTTC.